This T cell receptor (beta chain) stems from a study of blood T cell repertoires in COVID-19. Study at large: Donors in the United States, Italy and Spain gave samples during acute or convalescent COVID-19.

Authors' processing steps: Amplifying reference gene primers gave estimates of nucleated cell counts. Measured with immunoSEQ multiplex PCR; TCRdb has only the in-frame clones, and not every one. For V, J and clone size, that table is used; D and trimming come from the DNA. This sample carries about 380,000 clones, around 90% of them seen once, and the ten largest clones take around 1.2%. This CDR3 is 15 amino acids long. V shed 7 bases and J shed 8 bases, with 21 bases lying between them. Germline V gene data show CDR1 as MNHEY and CDR2 as SVGAGI. Ages ranged from about 18 to 90 years, with residence in about two dozen US areas. Recovered participants had two consecutive negative NP/OP PCR tests, healthcare professional clearance, or symptom resolution.

Input material: PBMCs or T cells enriched from blood (not recorded which). J is TRBJ1-5 and V is TRBV6-5, with D possibly matching TRBD1 (5 bases). The clonotype comes from a woman younger than 30 who had recovered from COVID-19. The CDR3 sequence: CASIAGSLWGEPQHF. Here the CDR3 DNA reads TGTGCCAGCATAGCAGGGTCCCTTTGGGGGGAGCCCCAGCATTTT.